Sequencing of this T cell receptor (beta chain) was carried out in a study of CD8 T cells in Susac syndrome (dated by TCRdb to about 2019). About the full investigation: Of the Susac syndrome patients who were sequenced, about six had clinically active disease and about eight were in clinical remission. At blood withdrawal, Susac syndrome patients were either therapy-naive, taking corticosteroids (in some cases with IVIg as well), or taking IVIg alone. Repertoire sequencing was used to test whether CD8+ T cell activation and differentiation in Susac syndrome was antigen driven.

Peripheral blood CD8+ and CD4+ T cells from healthy donors, Susac syndrome patients and multiple sclerosis patients were profiled using high-throughput TCR beta sequencing. Susac syndrome patients met recently defined diagnostic criteria for definite or probable disease. CD8+ TEMRA cells were enriched by FACS, while bulk CD8+ and CD4+ T cells were purified by magnetic negative isolation. Blood was drawn into EDTA tubes, processed within 24 hours, and PBMCs were isolated by density gradient centrifugation. PBMCs intended for TCR sequencing were cryopreserved in liquid nitrogen and were subsequently thawed in a 37 degrees C water bath. The sorted or isolated CD4+, CD8+ and CD8+ TEMRA cells reached a purity of at least 90%. Summary of the overall study and its limitations: The CD4+ T cell repertoire of patients with Susac syndrome showed no detectable clonal expansion. The number of individuals in the TCR sequencing and HLA analysis was acknowledged as relatively small.

Comment on this clonotype: Its specific antigen is unknown. Base quality data are lacking; no much larger clone is found one base away.

RNA was extracted using the RNeasy kit, and roughly 0.5 to 1 ug of the RNA was reverse transcribed with random hexamers. The immunoSEQ multiplex PCR assay, which covers 54 Vbeta and 13 Jbeta segments, was used to amplify TCR beta CDR3 regions. PCR amplification bias was corrected by using a synthetic template baseline for primer optimization and computational correction. In the source study's methods: Reads were annotated to V, D and J genes according to IMGT and were analyzed with immunoSEQ Analyzer, with only productive sequences retained. To calculate clonality, Shannon entropy was normalized by log2 of the number of productive unique sequences and then subtracted from one. For each patient and control, public and private clones were evaluated among the 100 most prevalent clones. Clones were defined as Susac-specific if absent from the healthy and MS cohorts, from over a thousand published viral clones and from other ImmuneACCESS disease sequences. Clones were called with MiXCR by TCRdb after fastp trimmed the public reads at Q25, and only in-frame beta chains were retained. One record per CDR3 amino acid sequence lists the most common genes and DNA. TCRdb, not the authors, supplied the V and J calls. The sample contains around 200,000 distinct CDR3 sequences, about 93% of them found a single time. The top ten hold 0.099% of the sample.

V loses 5 bases at its end and J loses 0 bases; junction bases beyond the gene matches: 7. Taken from the germline V gene, the CDR1 and CDR2 loops are MDHEN and SYDVKM. Inclusive of the bounding cysteine and phenylalanine, the CDR3 is 16 residues long. Of the read, only the CDR3 DNA is kept; its 48 bases are in frame from base 1. This sequence uses TRBV28 and TRBJ2-7; TRBD2 agrees with 10 junctional bases. The sample was CD4+ T cells from PBMCs. The TCR was taken from a human donor with Susac syndrome. The DNA is as follows: TGTGCCAGCAGTGTAAGGACTAGCGGATACTCCTACGAGCAGTACTTC. Its amino acids are CASSVRTSGYSYEQYF.